This TCR beta chain was recovered during a study of type 1 regulatory T cells. Study findings and constraints: Compared with non-Tr1 cells, Tr1 cells showed a narrower TCR repertoire.

TCRdb called the reads again in MiXCR, with one record for every CDR3 protein. This repertoire shows around 64,000 distinct CDR3 sequences, roughly 20% found once; its top ten account for less than 10%. The J segment lost 7 bases and the V segment lost 0 bases, leaving 5 bases of the junction unmatched. The CDR3 loop spans 14 amino acids. Germline V lookup: CDR1 GTSNPN, CDR2 SVGIG (reference sequence). Details on this clonotype: The target antigen is unknown.

Sequences were obtained from cultured type 1 regulatory T (Tr1) cells, either the whole culture or a sorted fraction (not recorded which). This receptor was obtained from a human donor in good health. This chain connects TRBV30 to TRBJ1-4; 7 bases are shared with TRBD1. The DNA for the CDR3 is TGTGCCTGGAGTGTACACAGGGGTGGTGAAAAACTGTTTTTT. Translated: CAWSVHRGGEKLFF. The whole variable domain, remainder taken from reference TRBV30 and TRBJ1-4, is SQTIHQWPATLVQPVGSPLSLECTVEGTSNPNLYWYRQAAGRGLQLLFYSVGIGQISSEVPQNLSASRPQDRQFILSSKKLLLSDSGFYLCAWSVHRGGEKLFFGSGTQLSVL.